These T cell receptor beta chains were read from a single sample in a study of T cell repertoires in cytomegalovirus infection. TCRdb used MiXCR to reprocess the reads, holding one entry per CDR3 protein. The sample carries 500,000 or so distinct CDR3 sequences, 16% recorded once. The sequenced sample was CD8+ T cells from PBMCs. The receptors here all came from a human donor in good health (CMV status not recorded). Some clones in this sample may be carry-over from other donors' samples. CDR3s include the opening cysteine and the closing phenylalanine or tryptophan. D genes are given only for firm matches. Part of the rows lack a size; the others show once, few, many or a class for expanded clones.

V: TRBV12-3/TRBV12-4; J: TRBJ2-7; size: few; D: TRBD2; CDR3: CASTATSGGTPYEQYF; DNA: TGTGCCAGCACCGCCACTAGCGGGGGGACCCCCTACGAGCAGTACTTC
V: TRBV5-4; J: TRBJ1-2; size: NA; D: NA; CDR3: CASSHQGSRASVTF; DNA: TGTGCCAGCAGCCACCAGGGGTCTCGCGCCTCGGTGACCTTC
V: TRBV7-3; J: TRBJ2-1; size: many; D: TRBD1; CDR3: CASSHRDRSNEQFF; DNA: TGTGCCAGCAGCCATAGGGACAGGTCCAATGAGCAGTTCTTC
V: TRBV29-1; J: TRBJ2-1; size: few; D: NA; CDR3: CSVPRGEQFF; DNA: TGCAGCGTGCCTCGGGGTGAGCAGTTCTTC
V: TRBV28; J: TRBJ2-3; size: many; D: TRBD1; CDR3: CASRLDRGMADTQYF; DNA: TGTGCCAGCAGACTCGACAGGGGCATGGCAGATACGCAGTATTTT
V: TRBV6-1; J: TRBJ2-1; size: many; D: TRBD2; CDR3: CATASGGVINEQFF; DNA: TGTGCCACCGCAAGCGGGGGGGTAATCAATGAGCAGTTCTTC
V: TRBV11-2; J: TRBJ2-7; size: few; D: TRBD1; CDR3: CASSLVRGPSTYEQYF; DNA: TGTGCCAGCAGCTTAGTCAGGGGGCCATCTACCTACGAGCAGTACTTC
V: TRBV10-3; J: TRBJ2-1; size: NA; D: NA; CDR3: CAISESGCIYNEQFF; DNA: TGTGCCATCAGCGAGTCGGGGTGCATCTACAATGAGCAGTTCTTC
V: TRBV12-3/TRBV12-4; J: TRBJ2-5; size: many; D: NA; CDR3: CASSLDGKGVATQYF; DNA: TGTGCCAGCAGTTTAGACGGGAAAGGGGTGGCGACCCAGTACTTC
V: TRBV18; J: TRBJ2-3; size: NA; D: NA; CDR3: CASSPSDGSTDTQYF; DNA: TGTGCCAGCTCACCATCGGACGGTAGCACAGATACGCAGTATTTT
V: TRBV11-2; J: TRBJ2-1; size: many; D: TRBD2; CDR3: CASSLELAGVWEQFF; DNA: TGTGCCAGCAGCTTAGAACTAGCGGGGGTGTGGGAGCAGTTCTTC
V: TRBV7-9; J: TRBJ1-2; size: many; D: NA; CDR3: CASSSPNYGYTF; DNA: TGTGCCAGCAGCTCCCCTAACTATGGCTACACCTTC
V: TRBV7-8; J: TRBJ2-7; size: many; D: TRBD1; CDR3: CASSIYRDRVTYEQYF; DNA: TGTGCCAGCAGCATCTACCGGGACAGGGTAACTTACGAGCAGTACTTC
V: TRBV4-1; J: TRBJ2-7; size: NA; D: NA; CDR3: CASRPRAYSYEQYF; DNA: TGCGCCAGCCGCCCCCGCGCGTACTCCTACGAGCAGTACTTC
V: TRBV14; J: TRBJ2-1; size: few; D: NA; CDR3: CASSQPYEGKRSLSYNEQFF; DNA: TGTGCCAGCAGCCAGCCCTACGAGGGGAAGCGTTCACTCTCCTACAATGAGCAGTTCTTC
V: TRBV15; J: TRBJ1-3; size: many; D: NA; CDR3: CATSRAFGDSGNTIYF; DNA: TGTGCCACCAGCAGAGCCTTCGGGGACTCTGGAAACACCATATATTTT
V: TRBV2; J: TRBJ2-3; size: many; D: TRBD1; CDR3: CAFRDRGADTQYF; DNA: TGTGCATTCCGGGACAGGGGTGCAGATACGCAGTATTTT
V: TRBV6-5; J: TRBJ1-4; size: few; D: TRBD1; CDR3: CASSYSGFTGEMNEKLFF; DNA: TGTGCCAGCAGTTACTCGGGGTTCACAGGGGAAATGAATGAAAAACTGTTTTTT
V: TRBV7-6; J: TRBJ1-4; size: many; D: NA; CDR3: CASSLRLDLPNEKLFF; DNA: TGTGCCAGCAGCCTACGTTTAGACCTACCTAATGAAAAACTGTTTTTT
V: TRBV15; J: TRBJ2-7; size: many; D: TRBD1; CDR3: CATSSGTGIYEQYF; DNA: TGTGCCACCAGCAGTGGGACAGGGATCTACGAGCAGTACTTC
V: TRBV7-6; J: TRBJ2-7; size: many; D: TRBD1; CDR3: CASSTQQGRGHEQYF; DNA: TGTGCCAGCAGCACCCAACAGGGGCGCGGCCACGAGCAGTACTTC
V: TRBV12-3/TRBV12-4; J: TRBJ1-5; size: many; D: NA; CDR3: CASSLGAVVGPQHF; DNA: TGTGCCAGCAGTTTGGGGGCTGTCGTGGGGCCCCAGCATTTT
V: TRBV4-1; J: TRBJ2-3; size: NA; D: TRBD2; CDR3: CASSVASGSVKDTQYF; DNA: TGCGCCAGCTCGGTGGCTAGCGGGAGTGTCAAAGATACGCAGTATTTT
V: TRBV6-5; J: TRBJ1-2; size: few; D: TRBD1; CDR3: CASSYSGTGGQNYGYTF; DNA: TGTGCCAGCAGTTACTCGGGGACAGGGGGCCAAAACTATGGCTACACCTTC
V: TRBV24-1; J: TRBJ1-3; size: NA; D: NA; CDR3: CATNQSWGGAPGNTIYF; DNA: TGTGCCACCAACCAATCCTGGGGGGGGGCGCCCGGAAACACCATATATTTT
V: TRBV12-3/TRBV12-4; J: TRBJ2-1; size: many; D: NA; CDR3: CASSFNYNEQFF; DNA: TGTGCCAGCAGTTTCAACTACAATGAGCAGTTCTTC
V: TRBV11-2; J: TRBJ2-2; size: many; D: NA; CDR3: CASSHPGALNTGELFF; DNA: TGTGCCAGCAGTCACCCAGGGGCCTTAAACACCGGGGAGCTGTTTTTT
V: TRBV5-1; J: TRBJ2-7; size: few; D: TRBD2; CDR3: CASSLRGSFSSLSYEQYF; DNA: TGCGCCAGCAGCTTGCGCGGGAGTTTTTCTAGCCTTTCCTACGAGCAGTACTTC
V: TRBV5-5; J: TRBJ2-7; size: few; D: TRBD2; CDR3: CASSAASGSRYEQYF; DNA: TGTGCCAGCAGCGCCGCTAGCGGGAGTCGGTACGAGCAGTACTTC
V: TRBV7-7; J: TRBJ2-2; size: NA; D: NA; CDR3: CASSFTQNTGVLFF; DNA: TGTGCTAGCAGCTTTACCCAGAACACCGGGGTGCTGTTTTTT
V: TRBV7-2; J: TRBJ2-3; size: many; D: NA; CDR3: CASSNRDLTDTQYF; DNA: TGTGCCAGCAGCAACCGGGACCTGACAGATACGCAGTATTTT
V: TRBV2; J: TRBJ2-7; size: few; D: TRBD2; CDR3: CASTRLAAPIGDF; DNA: TGTGCCAGCACCAGACTAGCGGCTCCTATAGGGGACTTC
V: TRBV11-2; J: TRBJ2-2; size: NA; D: TRBD1; CDR3: CASSLTGAYHRAGELFF; DNA: TGTGCCAGCAGCTTAACAGGGGCCTACCATAGAGCCGGGGAGCTGTTTTTT
V: TRBV7-6; J: TRBJ2-4; size: NA; D: NA; CDR3: CASSPREGKAKNIQYF; DNA: TGTGCCAGCAGCCCCCGCGAGGGGAAAGCCAAAAACATTCAGTACTTC
V: TRBV7-2; J: TRBJ1-1; size: many; D: NA; CDR3: CASSPRVGRLIEAFF; DNA: TGTGCCAGCAGCCCCCGGGTCGGCAGACTGATTGAAGCTTTCTTT
V: TRBV20-1; J: TRBJ2-1; size: NA; D: TRBD2; CDR3: CSARDMTGLAGTYNEQFF; DNA: TGCAGTGCTAGAGATATGACTGGGCTAGCGGGGACCTACAATGAGCAGTTCTTC
V: TRBV11-2; J: TRBJ2-2; size: few; D: TRBD2; CDR3: CASSLVGLAITGELFF; DNA: TGTGCCAGCAGCTTAGTTGGACTAGCGATCACCGGGGAGCTGTTTTTT